This T cell receptor (beta chain) was captured by sequencing in a study of blood T cell repertoires in COVID-19. Study as a whole: Sites across the United States, Italy and Spain contributed samples from acute and convalescent COVID-19.

Germline values: CDR1 MNHEY, CDR2 SVGAGI. This CDR3 has 14 amino acids. The trim removed 9 bases at V and 8 bases at J, leaving 12 bases unmatched. TCRdb's table, derived via immunoSEQ multiplex PCR, lists solely in-frame clones and lacks some. The table records 250,000 to 350,000 clones, about 85% of them present only once. Sequencing was done on a sample of peripheral blood. The chain carries TRBV6-5 and TRBJ1-4; 7 positions match TRBD1. This receptor was identified in a human donor with COVID-19, enrolled during active disease. The donor label of this sample is uncertain. CDR3: CASGDRPLSEKLFF. The CDR3 nucleotides are TGTGCCAGTGGGGACAGACCTTTATCCGAAAAACTGTTTTTT.